Following are 32 T cell receptor beta chains from one sample sequenced in a study of neurological immune-mediated disorders. One entry per CDR3 protein results from TCRdb running MiXCR on the 5' RACE reads. The sample lists under 70,000 distinct CDR3 sequences; 4% to 6% were seen once. Sequences were obtained from PBMCs. The receptors come from a woman under 40 with multiple sclerosis.

This clonotype was counted many times. This sequence joins TRBV5-6 and TRBJ2-7, with D perhaps given as TRBD1 or TRBD2 (5 bases each). The CDR3 extends over 13 amino acids. The V end was cut by 2 bases, the J end by 6 bases, with 12 bases between. CDR1 and CDR2 from the germline V gene are SGHDT and YYEEEE. The CDR3 reads CASSFGRGAEQYF. The CDR3 DNA reads as TGTGCCAGCAGCTTTGGCCGGGGCGCCGAGCAGTACTTC. Variable domain in full (rest from reference TRBV5-6 and TRBJ2-7): DAGVTQSPTHLIKTRGQQVTLRCSPKSGHDTVSWYQQALGQGPQFIFQYYEEEERQRGNFPDRFSGHQFPNYSSELNVNALLLGDSALYLCASSFGRGAEQYFGPGTRLTVT.

Only a few counts were recorded for this clonotype. This rearrangement joins TRBV12-3 or TRBV12-4 to TRBJ2-7; TRBD1 matches at 8 bases. This CDR3 is built from 14 residues. Losses at the gene ends were 3 bases for V and 4 bases for J; bases not matched to a gene: 5. The CDR3: CASSFSQGAYEQYF. The CDR3 nucleotides read TGTGCCAGCAGTTTCAGTCAGGGGGCTTACGAGCAGTACTTC.

This clonotype appeared many times. The V gene is TRBV20-1, the J gene TRBJ2-1; 14 bases are shared with TRBD2. Trimming removed 6 bases from V and 9 bases from J; junction bases left unmatched: 10. The CDR3 totals 15 residues. Germline V lookup: CDR1 DFQATT, CDR2 SNEGSKA (reference sequence). CDR3 coding DNA: TGCAGTGCCCCCTCGACTAGCGGGGGGGTAGGTGAGCAGTTCTTC. Translating it yields CSAPSTSGGVGEQFF.

This clonotype was picked up a small number of times. V gene TRBV5-6 combines with J gene TRBJ1-2, with 7 bases matching TRBD1. The germline gives CDR1 SGHDT, CDR2 YYEEEE. Trimming removed 1 base from V and 2 bases from J; junction bases left unmatched: 8. CDR3 length equals 16 residues. CDR3 loop: CASSLSPSGGNYGYTF. CDR3 DNA: TGTGCCAGCAGCTTGTCCCCATCAGGGGGAAACTATGGCTACACCTTC.

This clonotype was observed many times. The chain employs TRBV28 and TRBJ2-1; 8 positions match TRBD1. The junction had 6 bases not matched to a gene; V was cut back by 1 base and J by 4 bases. The CDR3 spans 16 residues. Germline CDR1 is MDHEN and CDR2 is SYDVKM. CDR3 DNA: TGTGCCAGCAGTTTATACGGGACAGGTGAATACAATGAGCAGTTCTTC. Translation: CASSLYGTGEYNEQFF.

This clonotype occurred many times. The chain is built from TRBV27 and TRBJ1-5; TRBD1 agrees at 7 bases. The V gene's germline CDR1 is MNHEY and CDR2 SMNVEV (reference sequence). This CDR3 has 14 amino acids. J gave up 3 bases and V 4 bases, and 3 bases lay outside the gene matches. The CDR3 coding sequence is TGTGCCAGCAGTTGGAGGGGGCCCAATCAGCCCCAGCATTTT. Translation gives CASSWRGPNQPQHF.

By sample fraction, this clonotype is medium-sized (0.01 to 0.1%). The rearrangement links TRBV20-1 to TRBJ1-5; no clear D. The germline gives CDR1 DFQATT, CDR2 SNEGSKA (reference sequence). Trimming left V 6 bases short and J 4 bases short, with 22 bases between. CDR3 length: 16 amino acids. The CDR3 reads CSASLPGINSNQPQHF. The DNA for the CDR3 is TGCAGTGCATCCCTCCCGGGTATTAATTCGAATCAGCCCCAGCATTTT.

There are many counts of this clonotype. This chain uses TRBV12-3 or TRBV12-4 with TRBJ2-7, with unresolved D. The CDR3 is 13 residues long. The germline V and J ends were trimmed by 4 bases and 2 bases, with 9 bases remaining between them. CDR3 protein: CASSSDGPYEQYF. DNA for the CDR3: TGTGCCAGCAGTTCAGACGGGCCCTACGAGCAGTACTTC.

This clonotype appeared many times. The chain recombines TRBV15 with TRBJ1-2; D is ambiguous. V was shortened by 4 bases and J by 8 bases, with 23 bases between the two germline ends. Germline-derived CDR1 and CDR2 are LNHNV and YYDKDF (reference sequence). The CDR3 length is 16 residues. This chain's CDR3 is CATSTGLKSPVGGYTF. In nucleotides, the CDR3 is TGTGCCACCAGCACAGGACTAAAATCCCCCGTGGGAGGCTACACCTTC.

This clonotype came up many times. The chain links TRBV7-8 to TRBJ2-5; 12 nucleotides line up with TRBD2. Germline lookup yields CDR1 SGHVS and CDR2 FQNEAQ. The CDR3 is made up of 16 amino acids. V shed 5 bases and J 4 bases; nucleotides not matched to a gene: 8. The CDR3 protein is CASSARLAGVVETQYF. CDR3 sequence (DNA): TGTGCCAGCAGCGCCCGACTAGCGGGGGTGGTAGAGACCCAGTACTTC.

This clonotype was counted ten times or more. The gene calls are TRBV20-1 and TRBJ2-1; D remains ambiguous. The CDR3 runs 10 residues. V was trimmed by 4 bases and J by 5 bases, leaving 3 bases between them. Germline values: CDR1 DFQATT, CDR2 SNEGSKA (reference sequence). The chain's CDR3 is CSAKHNEQFF. The CDR3, as DNA: TGCAGTGCTAAACACAATGAGCAGTTCTTC.

This clonotype came up many times. The gene calls are TRBV7-2 and TRBJ1-5, with D unclear. Trimming cost V 1 base and J 3 bases, with 13 bases left between them. CDR3 size: 16 residues. Per germline, CDR1 SGHTA and CDR2 FQGNSA. Here the CDR3 DNA reads TGTGCCAGCAGCTTAGGACCGACCCAGGACAATCAGCCCCAGCATTTT. Amino acid sequence: CASSLGPTQDNQPQHF.

This chain links TRBV7-2 with TRBJ1-2; D is ambiguous. Trimming cost V 4 bases and J 3 bases, with 18 bases left between them. The CDR3 runs to 16 residues. Per germline, CDR1 SGHTA and CDR2 FQGNSA. This chain's CDR3 is CASSSISPPADYGYTF. The CDR3 DNA reads TGTGCCAGCAGCTCAATCTCACCGCCGGCGGACTATGGCTACACCTTC.

This clonotype was counted a few times. DNA for the CDR3: TGTGCCAGCAGCCAAGACCGACACGACATTCAGTACTTC. Encoded protein: CASSQDRHDIQYF. V gene TRBV3-1 combines with J gene TRBJ2-4; D gene uncertain. This CDR3 comprises 13 residues. The ends were cut back, 0 bases at V and 8 bases at J, with 8 bases in the middle. CDR1 is LGHDT and CDR2 is YNNKEL in the germline V gene (reference sequence).

As to this clonotype: The missing conserved phenylalanine or tryptophan at the end of this CDR3 makes a read error likely. The chain couples TRBV6-5 to TRBJ1-6; tentative D call: TRBD1 (6 bases). The CDR3 contains 15 residues. In germline, CDR1 is MNHEY, CDR2 SVGAGI. V gave up 5 bases and J gave up 11 bases, with 19 bases separating them. CDR3 nucleotides: TGTGCCAGCAGTACTACAGGGACTGCCAATCCACCCCTCCACATT. Translating it yields CASSTTGTANPPLHI.

This clonotype came up many times. The chain joins TRBV29-1 to TRBJ1-2, with D possibly being TRBD1 (6 bases). The CDR3 covers 14 residues. V lost 8 bases to trimming and J lost 5 bases, with 21 bases between them. Germline V gene data show CDR1 as SQVTM and CDR2 as ANQGSEA. CDR3 DNA sequence: TGCAGCACCCGAGGGGCAGGGGTCTCGTATGGCTACACCTTC. This gives the protein CSTRGAGVSYGYTF.

This clonotype was counted at least ten times. The genes are TRBV20-1 and TRBJ2-3; D is unclear. The V end lost 3 bases, the J end lost 3 bases, and 4 bases lay between the germline ends. The CDR3 covers 11 residues. Germline CDR1 and CDR2: DFQATT and SNEGSKA (reference sequence). CDR3 sequence reads: CSASLTDTQYF. CDR3 DNA: TGCAGTGCTAGCCTGACAGATACGCAGTATTTT.

Only one count was recorded for this clonotype. In this CDR3 the conserved last residue, phenylalanine or tryptophan, is missing, so a read error is likely. The chain is built from TRBV6-2 or TRBV6-3 and TRBJ1-2; 10 bases align to TRBD1. Looked up from germline, CDR1 is MNHEY and CDR2 is SVGEGT. With 5 bases clipped from V and 0 bases from J, the junction kept 12 bases outside the gene matches. This CDR3 is built from 18 residues. CDR3 DNA: TGTGCCAGCAGTACAACACCGGGACAGGGGCTGGCTAACTATGGCTACACCTTA. Translation: CASSTTPGQGLANYGYTL.

The chain couples TRBV12-3 or TRBV12-4 to TRBJ1-1; tentative D call: TRBD1 (6 bases). This CDR3 has 17 residues. V lost 6 bases and J lost 4, with 24 bases in between. CDR3 in DNA: TGTGCCAGCAGCCGGGGGAGCTGGCTGGGGGCGCGCACTGAAGCTTTCTTT. Translation gives CASSRGSWLGARTEAFF.

This clonotype has a count of ten or more. This rearrangement joins TRBV5-1 to TRBJ1-1; D is possibly TRBD1 (5 bases). Germline V gene lookup returns CDR1 SGHRS and CDR2 YFSETQ. This CDR3 is built from 14 residues. V was clipped by 1 base and J by 5 bases, with 12 bases between them. The CDR3 loop is CASSLMFGGTEAFF. CDR3 DNA sequence: TGCGCCAGCAGCTTGATGTTCGGGGGGACTGAAGCTTTCTTT.

This clonotype was detected ten times or more. The V gene is TRBV15, the J gene TRBJ2-1, with D unresolved. The germline CDR1 and CDR2 sequences are LNHNV and YYDKDF (reference sequence). The V end lost 0 bases, the J end lost 4 bases, and 7 bases lay between the germline ends. The CDR3 extends over 14 amino acids. CDR3 bases: TGTGCCACCAGCAGAGATGGAGTATACAATGAGCAGTTCTTC. Encoded protein: CATSRDGVYNEQFF.

This clonotype was recorded at least ten times. V is TRBV5-5 and J is TRBJ1-5; D is unresolved. CDR1 SGHKS and CDR2 YYEKEE come from the germline V gene (reference sequence). The CDR3 covers 14 residues. Trimming took 1 base from V and 5 from J, leaving 10 bases between them. The CDR3 bases are TGTGCCAGCAGCTTGATCCAGAAGGATCAGCCCCAGCATTTT. It encodes CASSLIQKDQPQHF.

This clonotype was counted many times. The chain recombines TRBV7-8 with TRBJ2-1; TRBD2 matches at 8 bases. The germline gives CDR1 SGHVS, CDR2 FQNEAQ. V was clipped by 4 bases and J by 8 bases; unmatched bases: 7. This CDR3 has 14 residues. In DNA, the CDR3 is TGTGCCAGCAGCTCCCGAGCGGGGGCCCATGAGCAGTTCTTC. Translated, it gives CASSSRAGAHEQFF. The full variable domain, its missing parts supplied by reference TRBV7-8 and TRBJ2-1, is GAGVSQSPRYKVAKRGQDVALRCDPISGHVSLFWYQQALGQGPEFLTYFQNEAQLDKSGLPSDRFFAERPEGSVSTLKIQRTQQEDSAVYLCASSSRAGAHEQFFGPGTRLTVL.

The table lists this clonotype with many counts. The chain joins TRBV20-1 to TRBJ2-3, with D unclear. The CDR3 runs to 16 residues. V was clipped by 2 bases and J by 1 base, with 16 bases between them. In germline, CDR1 is DFQATT, CDR2 SNEGSKA (reference sequence). Here the CDR3 reads CSARRLGLRGTDTQYF. CDR3 bases: TGCAGTGCTAGACGGCTGGGATTGAGAGGCACAGATACGCAGTATTTT.

Of note for this clonotype: One end of the junction is discordant with germline, which a read error may explain. The rearrangement uses TRBV20-1 and TRBJ1-6; 8 nucleotides agree with TRBD1. The CDR3 length is 13 residues. Germline V CDR1 and CDR2: DFQATT, SNEGSKA (reference sequence). The chain's CDR3 is CSARTGVSSPLHF. CDR3 in DNA: TGCAGTGCTAGGACAGGGGTTAGTTCACCCCTACACTTT.

This clonotype was counted many times. The chain carries TRBV5-1 and TRBJ2-3; TRBD2 is a possible D gene (6 bases). This CDR3 comprises 16 residues. Germline lookup yields CDR1 SGHRS and CDR2 YFSETQ. Trimming stripped 1 base from V and 4 bases from J, with 16 bases between. The CDR3 region has the DNA TGCGCCAGCAGCTTGCCAGGAGGCGGGGAGTCAGATACGCAGTATTTT. Protein sequence: CASSLPGGGESDTQYF. Complete variable domain (other parts from reference TRBV5-1 and TRBJ2-3): KAGVTQTPRYLIKTRGQQVTLSCSPISGHRSVSWYQQTPGQGLQFLFEYFSETQRNKGNFPGRFSGRQFSNSRSEMNVSTLELGDSALYLCASSLPGGGESDTQYFGPGTRLTVL.

This clonotype was found many times. DNA for the CDR3: TGTGCCAGCAGTTTATCCGGGGCGGGCGGTACGCAGTATTTT. This encodes CASSLSGAGGTQYF. V usage is TRBV27 and J usage is TRBJ2-3, with D possibly called TRBD1 or TRBD2 (5 bases each). Trimming took off 0 bases at V and 8 bases at J, with 12 bases between the two ends. This CDR3 has 14 residues. Germline V gene lookup returns CDR1 MNHEY and CDR2 SMNVEV (reference sequence).

This clonotype was seen more than once but under ten times. A read error is possible here, since a much larger clone lies one base away. This chain connects TRBV10-3 to TRBJ1-2; D may be TRBD1 (6 bases). The V end lost 6 bases, the J end lost 4 bases, and 21 bases lay between the germline ends. Germline lookup yields CDR1 ENHRY and CDR2 SYGVKD. The CDR3 length is 16 residues. CDR3 protein: CAISSDSETVFYGYTF. The CDR3 DNA sequence: TGTGCCATCAGCTCGGACAGCGAAACGGTATTCTATGGCTACACCTTC.

At least ten counts were recorded for this clonotype. The rearrangement joins TRBV20-1 to TRBJ1-3; 9 bases line up with TRBD1. The junction had 3 bases not matched to a gene; V was cut back by 4 bases and J by 2 bases. Germline V gives CDR1 DFQATT, CDR2 SNEGSKA (reference sequence). The CDR3 totals 14 residues. CDR3 in amino acids: CSATDRGAGNTIYF. CDR3 nucleotide sequence: TGCAGTGCTACGGACAGGGGAGCTGGAAACACCATATATTTT.

As concerns this clonotype: This may arise from a read error, as a much more abundant clone is one base away. V usage is TRBV20-1 and J usage is TRBJ2-1; D may be TRBD1 or TRBD2 (5 bases each). V lost 6 bases to trimming and J lost 10 bases, with 25 bases between them. Looked up from germline, CDR1 is DFQATT and CDR2 is SNEGSKA (reference sequence). The CDR3 has 15 amino acids. CDR3 loop: CSAKIGGDPGGEQFF. The CDR3 DNA follows: TGCAGTGCCAAAATTGGTGGGGACCCGGGCGGGGAGCAGTTCTTC.

At least ten counts were recorded for this clonotype. This sequence joins TRBV6-6 and TRBJ2-3, with D unresolved. CDR1 is MNHNY and CDR2 is SVGAGI in the germline V gene (reference sequence). The CDR3 loop spans 13 amino acids. Deletions cut 1 base from V and 4 bases from J, with 6 bases between. The CDR3: CASSYFQADTQYF. CDR3 nucleotide sequence: TGTGCCAGCAGTTACTTTCAAGCAGATACGCAGTATTTT.

Many counts were recorded for this clonotype. The genes are TRBV20-1 and TRBJ2-1; D uncertain. CDR1 is DFQATT and CDR2 is SNEGSKA in the germline V gene (reference sequence). The CDR3 consists of 9 residues. V was trimmed by 2 bases and J by 12 bases, leaving 5 bases between them. The CDR3 nucleotides read TGCAGTGCTAGATCCCGGCAGTTCTTC. This sequence encodes CSARSRQFF.